A single sample is the source of the 19 T cell receptor beta chains below, sequenced in a study of blood T cell repertoires in COVID-19. Generated by immunoSEQ multiplex PCR, the TCRdb table keeps only in-frame clones and is missing some. The data hold about 300,000 clones, with 80% to 90% observed a single time. The source material was peripheral blood. All receptors derive from a woman in her forties or fifties with acute or convalescent COVID-19.

The rearrangement uses TRBV5-1 and TRBJ1-1, with 7 bases fitting TRBD1. Germline V gene sequence: CDR1 SGHRS, CDR2 YFSETQ. The CDR3 loop spans 15 amino acids. Trimming cost V 2 bases and J 5 bases; bases outside gene matches: 9. The DNA of the CDR3 is TGCGCCAGCAGCTTAACTACGACAGGGAAGACTGAAGCTTTCTTT. Translation gives CASSLTTTGKTEAFF.

This CDR3 reads CASSPVRNYGYTF. CDR3 nucleotide sequence: TGTGCCAGTAGTCCGGTCAGGAACTATGGCTACACCTTC. This sequence joins TRBV19 and TRBJ1-2; D is undetermined. Germline assignment: CDR1 LNHDA and CDR2 SQIVND (reference sequence). The ends were cut back, 5 bases at V and 2 bases at J, with 9 bases in the middle. The CDR3 extends over 13 amino acids.

V is TRBV12-3 or TRBV12-4 and J is TRBJ2-7; D ambiguous. Deletions cut 0 bases from V and 5 bases from J, with 8 bases between. The CDR3 covers 13 residues. For the CDR3, the DNA is TGTGCCAGCAGTTTAGCTAGCTTCCACGAGCAGTACTTC. This translates into CASSLASFHEQYF.

About this clone: Other DNA sequences of this sample code for an identical CDR3. The V call is TRBV5-1, the J call TRBJ2-3; TRBD1 might be the D (5 bases). The CDR3 has 14 amino acids. Germline V gene sequence: CDR1 SGHRS, CDR2 YFSETQ. Trimming removed 0 bases from V and 0 bases from J, with 5 bases in between. The CDR3 nucleotides read TGCGCCAGCAGCTTGGGGGGCAGCACAGATACGCAGTATTTT. Protein sequence: CASSLGGSTDTQYF.

This clone was seen a few times. V and J are TRBV19 and TRBJ2-2, with D uncertain. CDR1 is LNHDA and CDR2 is SQIVND in the germline V gene (reference sequence). This CDR3 contains 14 residues. Trimming took off 6 bases at V and 3 bases at J, with 11 bases between the two ends. The DNA of the CDR3 is TGTGCCAGTAGAACCCCGGTCTACACCGGGGAGCTGTTTTTT. Protein product: CASRTPVYTGELFF.

The rearrangement links TRBV5-8 to TRBJ1-4, with 9 bases fitting TRBD1. The CDR3 is made up of 15 amino acids. With 4 bases clipped from V and 5 bases from J, the junction kept 6 bases outside the gene matches. The V gene's germline CDR1 is SGHTS and CDR2 YDEGEE. CDR3 region: CASSPRTGVNEKLFF. The CDR3 DNA reads as TGTGCCAGCAGCCCCCGGACAGGGGTGAATGAAAAACTGTTTTTT.

CDR3 sequence (DNA): TGTGCCAGCAGCTTAGCGGGGGAAACCTACAATGAGCAGTTCTTC. Translated: CASSLAGETYNEQFF. The chain combines TRBV3-1 (or the pseudogene TRBV3-2) with TRBJ2-1, with 9 positions matching TRBD2. The ends lost 5 bases at V and 2 bases at J; junction bases unmatched: 4. Germline CDR1 and CDR2: LGHDT and YNNKEL (reference sequence). This CDR3 spans 15 amino acids.

The chain has TRBV9 and TRBJ2-7; no clear D gene. With 0 bases removed from V and 0 bases from J, the gap between germline ends came to 7 bases. CDR3 length equals 14 residues. The germline CDR1 and CDR2 sequences are SGDLS and YYNGEE. Written as DNA, the CDR3 is TGTGCCAGCAGCGTAGAGCCCCACTCCTACGAGCAGTACTTC. Amino acid sequence: CASSVEPHSYEQYF.

V gene TRBV5-1 combines with J gene TRBJ2-1; 11 nucleotides line up with TRBD2. The CDR3 extends over 17 amino acids. Germline V gives CDR1 SGHRS, CDR2 YFSETQ. Trimming took 4 bases from V and 8 from J; bases not matched to a gene: 14. The CDR3 region has the DNA TGCGCCAGCAGCCCCCTCGGGGGACTAGCGGATAAGGATGAGCAGTTCTTC. This translates into CASSPLGGLADKDEQFF.

The V call is TRBV20-1, the J call TRBJ2-3; D gene ambiguous. This CDR3 spans 11 amino acids. CDR1 is DFQATT, CDR2 SNEGSKA, per germline (reference sequence). Trimming cost V 3 bases and J 5 bases, with 6 bases left between them. The CDR3 sequence: CSASYGDTQYF. The CDR3 region has the DNA TGCAGTGCTAGTTACGGAGATACGCAGTATTTT.

The CDR3 is CASSNRGTEAFF. The CDR3 coding sequence is TGTGCCAGTAGTAATCGGGGAACTGAAGCTTTCTTT. The V gene is TRBV19, the J gene TRBJ1-1; no definite D call. Germline V gene sequence: CDR1 LNHDA, CDR2 SQIVND (reference sequence). This CDR3 contains 12 residues. Trimming cost V 4 bases and J 5 bases, with 8 bases left between them.

The gene calls are TRBV30 and TRBJ2-1, with 14 bases fitting TRBD2. The CDR3 is 13 residues long. J lost 9 bases, V lost 5 bases, and 3 bases had no gene match. Germline CDR1 and CDR2: GTSNPN and SVGIG (reference sequence). The CDR3 sequence is CAWAGTSGSEQFF. CDR3 nucleotide sequence: TGTGCCTGGGCCGGGACTAGCGGGAGTGAGCAGTTCTTC.

The rearrangement links TRBV4-1 to TRBJ2-3, with 12 bases matching TRBD2. CDR1 is MGHRA and CDR2 is YSYEKL in the germline V gene. The CDR3 consists of 16 residues. Trimming took 1 base from V and 4 from J; bases not matched to a gene: 3. CDR3 nucleotides: TGCGCCAGCAGCCAAGTCCTAGCGGGGGGGCCAGATACGCAGTATTTT. Translation gives CASSQVLAGGPDTQYF.

This chain uses TRBV27 with TRBJ2-7, with 10 bases aligning to TRBD2. The germline gives CDR1 MNHEY, CDR2 SMNVEV (reference sequence). V was clipped by 6 bases and J by 6 bases; unmatched bases: 5. The CDR3 extends over 13 amino acids. The CDR3 nucleotides are TGTGCCAGCAGCCCTAGCGGGGGCCTCGAGCAGTACGTC. Amino acid sequence: CASSPSGGLEQYV.

The chain employs TRBV14 and TRBJ1-2; D is unclear. Trimming pared 2 bases from V and 0 bases from J, leaving 16 bases between. This CDR3 spans 17 amino acids. CDR1 and CDR2 (germline): SGHDN, FVKESK. CDR3 sequence reads: CASSQLLSGLSNYGYTF. The CDR3 DNA sequence: TGTGCCAGCAGCCAATTGTTAAGCGGGCTTTCTAACTATGGCTACACCTTC.

The CDR3 region has the DNA TGTGCCAGCATCTCGGGGGTAGGAGAAAAACTGTTTTTT. Its translation is CASISGVGEKLFF. V and J are TRBV2 and TRBJ1-4; possibly TRBD1 for D (5 bases). Germline loops: CDR1 SNHLY, CDR2 FYNNEI. Between the trimmed V and J ends, which lost 7 bases and 8 bases, there was a span of 14 bases. The CDR3 covers 13 residues. Using reference TRBV2 and TRBJ1-4 for the parts outside the CDR3, the full variable domain is EPEVTQTPSHQVTQMGQEVILRCVPISNHLYFYWYRQILGQKVEFLVSFYNNEISEKSEIFDDQFSVERPDGSNFTLKIRSTKLEDSAMYFCASISGVGEKLFFGSGTQLSVL.

The V call is TRBV3-1 (or the pseudogene TRBV3-2), the J call TRBJ1-1; TRBD1 is a possible D gene (5 bases). With 4 bases removed from V and 8 bases from J, the gap between germline ends came to 14 bases. This CDR3 spans 13 amino acids. Germline CDR1 reads LGHDT; CDR2 reads YNNKEL (reference sequence). This CDR3 reads CASSRSRQGEAFF. As DNA, the CDR3 is TGTGCCAGCAGCCGGTCAAGGCAGGGAGAAGCTTTCTTT.

Remarks on this clone: Germline and junction disagree at one end, which may indicate a read error. The chain joins TRBV3-1 (or the pseudogene TRBV3-2) to TRBJ2-5, with TRBD1 matching over 12 bases. The V gene's germline CDR1 is LGHDT and CDR2 YNNKEL (reference sequence). The CDR3 length is 16 residues. The CDR3 here is CANSHLGQGARETQYF. The CDR3 DNA reads as TGTGCCAACAGCCACCTGGGACAGGGGGCCCGGGAGACCCAGTACTTC.

This chain connects TRBV6-6 to TRBJ1-4; tentatively, D is TRBD1 (6 bases). This CDR3 is 14 amino acids long. Germline CDR1 MNHNY, CDR2 SVGAGI (reference sequence). The germline V and J ends were trimmed by 4 bases and 4 bases, with 10 bases remaining between them. CDR3 sequence (DNA): TGTGCCAGCAGTTTTACAGGGTTTAATGAAAAACTGTTTTTT. It is translated as CASSFTGFNEKLFF.